By sample fraction, the clone carrying this T cell receptor beta chain is medium-sized (0.01 to 0.1%). Its antigen remains unknown. The entry originates in a study of sequential checkpoint blockade in melanoma. Study results and caveats: Mutational load did not correlate with tumor T-cell fraction or clonality.

TCRdb's copy holds only in-frame clones and misses some; the assay was immunoSEQ multiplex PCR. The sample has roughly 6,500 clones, 25% to 30% seen once. Treatment defined: randomized to nivolumab then ipilimumab (arm A) or the reverse (arm B). The sequence was obtained from a human donor with melanoma. This sample comprised tumor tissue (inferred from file names), obtained from a patient given nivolumab and ipilimumab in sequence.

CDR3 sequence: CASSYQGRNTEAFF. The DNA of the CDR3 is TGTGCCAGCAGTTACCAGGGACGAAATACTGAAGCTTTCTTT. The genes are TRBV6-8 and TRBJ1-1, with D perhaps matching TRBD1 (5 bases). This CDR3 contains 14 residues. Trimming took off 2 bases at V and 5 bases at J, with 12 bases between the two ends. CDR1 is MNHGY and CDR2 is SAAAGT in the germline V gene.